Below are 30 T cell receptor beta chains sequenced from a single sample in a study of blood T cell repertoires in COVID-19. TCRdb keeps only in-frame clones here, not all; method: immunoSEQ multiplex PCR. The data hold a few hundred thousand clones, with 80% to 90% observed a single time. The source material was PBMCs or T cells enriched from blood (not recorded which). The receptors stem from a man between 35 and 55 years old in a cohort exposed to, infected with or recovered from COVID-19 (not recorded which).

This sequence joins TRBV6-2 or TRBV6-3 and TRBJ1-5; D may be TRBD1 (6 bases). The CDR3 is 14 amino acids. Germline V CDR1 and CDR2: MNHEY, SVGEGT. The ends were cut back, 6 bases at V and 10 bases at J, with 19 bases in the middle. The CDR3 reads CASSLGGRTSPQHF. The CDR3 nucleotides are TGTGCCAGCAGCTTGGGGGGGCGTACCAGCCCCCAGCATTTT.

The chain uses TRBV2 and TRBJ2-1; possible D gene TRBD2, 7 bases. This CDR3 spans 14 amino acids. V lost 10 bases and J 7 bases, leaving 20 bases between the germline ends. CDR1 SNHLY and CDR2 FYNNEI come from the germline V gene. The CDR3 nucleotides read TGTGCCACGGGGGGCGGGGCGCTCTCAAATGAGCAGTTCTTC. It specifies CATGGGALSNEQFF. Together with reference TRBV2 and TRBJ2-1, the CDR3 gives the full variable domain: EPEVTQTPSHQVTQMGQEVILRCVPISNHLYFYWYRQILGQKVEFLVSFYNNEISEKSEIFDDQFSVERPDGSNFTLKIRSTKLEDSAMYFCATGGGALSNEQFFGPGTRLTVL.

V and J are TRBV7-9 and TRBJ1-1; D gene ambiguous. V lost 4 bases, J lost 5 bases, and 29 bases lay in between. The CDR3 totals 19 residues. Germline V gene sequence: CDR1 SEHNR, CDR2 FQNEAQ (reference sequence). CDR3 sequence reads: CASSSPYDRNLILETEAFF. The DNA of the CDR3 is TGTGCCAGCAGCTCCCCCTACGATAGAAATCTTATTCTGGAGACTGAAGCTTTCTTT. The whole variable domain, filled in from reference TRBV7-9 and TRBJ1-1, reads DTGVSQNPRHKITKRGQNVTFRCDPISEHNRLYWYRQTLGQGPEFLTYFQNEAQLEKSRLLSDRFSAERPKGSFSTLEIQRTEQGDSAMYLCASSSPYDRNLILETEAFFGQGTRLTVV.

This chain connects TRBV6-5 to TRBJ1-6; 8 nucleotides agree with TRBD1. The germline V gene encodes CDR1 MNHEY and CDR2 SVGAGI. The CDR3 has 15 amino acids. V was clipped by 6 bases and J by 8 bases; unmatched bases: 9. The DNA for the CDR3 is TGTGCCAGCAGGAGTCCAGGGGGCGCGCATTCACCCCTCCACTTT. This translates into CASRSPGGAHSPLHF.

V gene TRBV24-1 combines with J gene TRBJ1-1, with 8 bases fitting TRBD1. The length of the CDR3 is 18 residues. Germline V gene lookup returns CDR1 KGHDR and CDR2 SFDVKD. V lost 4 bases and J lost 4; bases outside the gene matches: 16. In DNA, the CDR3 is TGTGCCACCAGTGACCTAAGGACAGGGTCGAGCCTGGGCACTGAAGCTTTCTTT. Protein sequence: CATSDLRTGSSLGTEAFF.

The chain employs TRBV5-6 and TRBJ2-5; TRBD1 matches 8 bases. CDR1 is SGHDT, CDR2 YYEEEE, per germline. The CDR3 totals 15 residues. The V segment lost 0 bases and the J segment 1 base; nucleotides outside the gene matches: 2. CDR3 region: CASSLDRGFQETQYF. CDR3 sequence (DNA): TGTGCCAGCAGCTTGGACAGGGGGTTCCAAGAGACCCAGTACTTC.

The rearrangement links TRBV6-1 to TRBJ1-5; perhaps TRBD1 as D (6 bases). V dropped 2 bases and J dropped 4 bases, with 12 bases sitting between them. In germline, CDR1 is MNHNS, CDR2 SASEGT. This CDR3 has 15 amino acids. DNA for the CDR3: TGTGCCAGCAGTGAATTAGGGCAGGGGAATCAGCCCCAGCATTTT. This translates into CASSELGQGNQPQHF.

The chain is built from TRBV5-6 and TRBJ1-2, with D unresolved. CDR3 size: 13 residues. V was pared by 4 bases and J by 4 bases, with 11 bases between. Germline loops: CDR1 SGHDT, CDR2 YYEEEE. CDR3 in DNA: TGTGCCAGCAGCCCCCGGGATACCTATGGCTACACCTTC. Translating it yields CASSPRDTYGYTF.

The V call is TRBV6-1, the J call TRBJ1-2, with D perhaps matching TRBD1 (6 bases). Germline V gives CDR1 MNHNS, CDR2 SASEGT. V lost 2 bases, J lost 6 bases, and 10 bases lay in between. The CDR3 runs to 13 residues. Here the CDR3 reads CASSERAGDGYTF. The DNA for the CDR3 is TGTGCCAGCAGTGAACGGGCAGGGGATGGCTACACCTTC.

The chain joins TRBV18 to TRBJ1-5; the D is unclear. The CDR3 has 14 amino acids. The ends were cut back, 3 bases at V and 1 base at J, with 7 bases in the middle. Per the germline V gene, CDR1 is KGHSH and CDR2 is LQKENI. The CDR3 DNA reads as TGTGCCAGCTCACCCGGAGAGAGCAATCAGCCCCAGCATTTT. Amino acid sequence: CASSPGESNQPQHF.

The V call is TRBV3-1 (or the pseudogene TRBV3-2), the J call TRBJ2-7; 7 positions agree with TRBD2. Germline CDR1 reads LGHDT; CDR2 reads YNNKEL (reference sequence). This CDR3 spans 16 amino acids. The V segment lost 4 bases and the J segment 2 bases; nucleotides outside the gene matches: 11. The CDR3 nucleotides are TGTGCCAGCAGCCCAACCAGCGGGATCGCCACCTACGAGCAGTACTTC. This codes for CASSPTSGIATYEQYF.

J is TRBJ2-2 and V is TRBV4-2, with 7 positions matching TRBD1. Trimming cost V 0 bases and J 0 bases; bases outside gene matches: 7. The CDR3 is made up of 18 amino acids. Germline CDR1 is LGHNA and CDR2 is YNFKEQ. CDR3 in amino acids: CASSQENPGTANTGELFF. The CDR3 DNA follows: TGTGCCAGCAGCCAAGAAAACCCCGGGACAGCGAACACCGGGGAGCTGTTTTTT.

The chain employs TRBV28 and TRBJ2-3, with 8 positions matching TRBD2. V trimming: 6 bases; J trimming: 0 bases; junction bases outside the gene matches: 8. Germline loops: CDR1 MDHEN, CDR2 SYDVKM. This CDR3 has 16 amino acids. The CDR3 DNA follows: TGTGCCAGCAGACCCCTGGGACTAGGTAGCACAGATACGCAGTATTTT. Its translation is CASRPLGLGSTDTQYF. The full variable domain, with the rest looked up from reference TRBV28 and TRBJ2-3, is DVKVTQSSRYLVKRTGEKVFLECVQDMDHENMFWYRQDPGLGLRLIYFSYDVKMKEKGDIPEGYSVSREKKERFSLILESASTNQTSMYLCASRPLGLGSTDTQYFGPGTRLTVL.

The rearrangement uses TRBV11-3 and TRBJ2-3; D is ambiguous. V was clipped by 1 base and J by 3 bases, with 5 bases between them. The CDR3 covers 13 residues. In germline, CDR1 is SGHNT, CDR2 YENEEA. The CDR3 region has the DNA TGTGCCAGCAGCTTAGCTTCTACAGATACGCAGTATTTT. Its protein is CASSLASTDTQYF.

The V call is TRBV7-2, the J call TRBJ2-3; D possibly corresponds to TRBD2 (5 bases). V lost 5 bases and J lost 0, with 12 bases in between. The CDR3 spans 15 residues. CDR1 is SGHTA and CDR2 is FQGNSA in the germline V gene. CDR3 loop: CASSETSTSTDTQYF. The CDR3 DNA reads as TGTGCCAGCAGCGAAACTAGTACTAGCACAGATACGCAGTATTTT.

The CDR3 loop reads CASSTGTSAFF. CDR3 coding DNA: TGTGCCAGCAGTACCGGGACATCGGCTTTCTTT. The chain joins TRBV28 to TRBJ1-1; maybe TRBD1 (6 bases). This CDR3 is 11 amino acids long. From germline, CDR1 is MDHEN and CDR2 SYDVKM. Trimming removed 5 bases at V and 11 bases at J, with 12 bases between.

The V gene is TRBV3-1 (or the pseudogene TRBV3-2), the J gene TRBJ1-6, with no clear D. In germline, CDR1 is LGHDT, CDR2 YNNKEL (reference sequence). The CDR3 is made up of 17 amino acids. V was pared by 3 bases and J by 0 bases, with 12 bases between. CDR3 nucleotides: TGTGCCAGCAGCCAGTTCGTGCTGAGCTCCTATAATTCACCCCTCCACTTT. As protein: CASSQFVLSSYNSPLHF.

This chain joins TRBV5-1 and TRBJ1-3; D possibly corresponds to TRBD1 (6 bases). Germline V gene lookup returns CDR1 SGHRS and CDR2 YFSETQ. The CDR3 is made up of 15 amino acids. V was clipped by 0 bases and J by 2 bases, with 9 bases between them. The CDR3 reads CASSLEAGAGNTIYF. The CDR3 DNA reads TGCGCCAGCAGCTTGGAGGCAGGGGCTGGAAACACCATATATTTT.

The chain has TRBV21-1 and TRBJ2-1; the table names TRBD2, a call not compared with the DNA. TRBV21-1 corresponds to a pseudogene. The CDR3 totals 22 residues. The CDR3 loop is CASSKDGGRLGTSGMSYNEQFF. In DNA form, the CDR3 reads TGTGCCAGCAGCAAAGATGGAGGCCGACTGGGGACTAGCGGGATGTCCTACAATGAGCAGTTCTTC.

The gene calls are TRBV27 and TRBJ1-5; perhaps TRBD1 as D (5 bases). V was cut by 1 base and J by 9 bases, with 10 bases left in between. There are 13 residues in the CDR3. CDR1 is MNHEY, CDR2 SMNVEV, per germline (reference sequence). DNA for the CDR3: TGTGCCAGCAGTTTATACGGGGGTCTGCCCCAGCATTTT. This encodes CASSLYGGLPQHF.

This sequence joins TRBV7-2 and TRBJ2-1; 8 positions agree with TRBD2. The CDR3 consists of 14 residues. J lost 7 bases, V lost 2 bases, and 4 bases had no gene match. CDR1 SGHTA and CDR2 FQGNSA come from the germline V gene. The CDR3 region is CASSLLGRGNEQFF. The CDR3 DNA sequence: TGTGCCAGCAGCTTACTCGGGAGGGGTAATGAGCAGTTCTTC.

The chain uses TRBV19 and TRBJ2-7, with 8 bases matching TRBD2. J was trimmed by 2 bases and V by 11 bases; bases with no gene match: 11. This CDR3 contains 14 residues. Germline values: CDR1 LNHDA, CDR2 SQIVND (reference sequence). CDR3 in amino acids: CASREGRGTYEQYF. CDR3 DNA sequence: TGTGCCTCCCGGGAGGGCAGGGGCACCTACGAGCAGTACTTC. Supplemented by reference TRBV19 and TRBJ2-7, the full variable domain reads DGGITQSPKYLFRKEGQNVTLSCEQNLNHDAMYWYRQDPGQGLRLIYYSQIVNDFQKGDIAEGYSVSREKKESFPLTVTSAQKNPTAFYLCASREGRGTYEQYFGPGTRLTVT.

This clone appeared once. CDR3 amino acids: CASSLQGPQPQHF. The CDR3, as DNA: TGTGCCAGCAGCTTACAGGGGCCTCAGCCCCAGCATTTT. The V and J genes are TRBV7-2 and TRBJ1-5, with a tentative D call TRBD1 (6 bases). The germline CDR1 and CDR2 sequences are SGHTA and FQGNSA. This CDR3 has 13 residues. Trimming took 2 bases from V and 6 from J, leaving 8 bases between them.

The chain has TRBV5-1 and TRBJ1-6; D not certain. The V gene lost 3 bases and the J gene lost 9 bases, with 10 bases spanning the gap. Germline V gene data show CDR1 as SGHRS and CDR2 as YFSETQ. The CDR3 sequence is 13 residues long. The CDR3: CASSYTSGSPLHF. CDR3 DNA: TGCGCCAGCAGCTATACCTCGGGTTCACCCCTCCACTTT. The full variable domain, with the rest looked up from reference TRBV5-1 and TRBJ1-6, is KAGVTQTPRYLIKTRGQQVTLSCSPISGHRSVSWYQQTPGQGLQFLFEYFSETQRNKGNFPGRFSGRQFSNSRSEMNVSTLELGDSALYLCASSYTSGSPLHFGNGTRLTVT.

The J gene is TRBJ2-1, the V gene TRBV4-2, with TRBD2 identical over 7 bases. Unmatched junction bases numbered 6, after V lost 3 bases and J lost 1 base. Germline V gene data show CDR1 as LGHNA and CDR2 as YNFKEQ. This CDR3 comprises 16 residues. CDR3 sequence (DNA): TGTGCCAGCAGCCAGTCTAGCGGTTATTCCTACAATGAGCAGTTCTTC. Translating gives CASSQSSGYSYNEQFF.

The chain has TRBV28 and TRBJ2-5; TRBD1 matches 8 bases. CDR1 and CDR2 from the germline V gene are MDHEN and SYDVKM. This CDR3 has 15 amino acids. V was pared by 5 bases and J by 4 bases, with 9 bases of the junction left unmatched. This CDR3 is CASSPRQGQRETQYF. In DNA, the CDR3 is TGTGCCAGCAGTCCCCGACAGGGGCAGAGAGAGACCCAGTACTTC.

CDR3 in amino acids: CAGRTGSTDTQYF. The DNA for the CDR3 is TGTGCCGGACGGACAGGGAGCACAGATACGCAGTATTTT. The chain has TRBV2 and TRBJ2-3, with 8 bases fitting TRBD1. The CDR3 totals 13 residues. V lost 11 bases to trimming and J lost 0 bases; unmatched junction nucleotides: 4. Germline CDR1 and CDR2: SNHLY and FYNNEI.

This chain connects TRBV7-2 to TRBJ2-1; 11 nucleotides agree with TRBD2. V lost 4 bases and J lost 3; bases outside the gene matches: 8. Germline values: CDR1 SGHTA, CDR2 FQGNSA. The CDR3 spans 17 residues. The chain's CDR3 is CASSSQTSGRFYNEQFF. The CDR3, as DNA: TGTGCCAGCAGCTCTCAAACTAGCGGGAGATTCTACAATGAGCAGTTCTTC.

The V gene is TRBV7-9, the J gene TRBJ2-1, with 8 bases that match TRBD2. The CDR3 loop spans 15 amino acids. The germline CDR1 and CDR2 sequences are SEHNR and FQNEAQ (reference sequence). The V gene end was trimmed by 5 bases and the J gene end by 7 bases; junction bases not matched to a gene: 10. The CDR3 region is CASSTGTRTTNEQFF. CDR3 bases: TGTGCCAGCAGCACAGGGACTAGGACAACGAATGAGCAGTTCTTC. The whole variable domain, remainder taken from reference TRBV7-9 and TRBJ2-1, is DTGVSQNPRHKITKRGQNVTFRCDPISEHNRLYWYRQTLGQGPEFLTYFQNEAQLEKSRLLSDRFSAERPKGSFSTLEIQRTEQGDSAMYLCASSTGTRTTNEQFFGPGTRLTVL.

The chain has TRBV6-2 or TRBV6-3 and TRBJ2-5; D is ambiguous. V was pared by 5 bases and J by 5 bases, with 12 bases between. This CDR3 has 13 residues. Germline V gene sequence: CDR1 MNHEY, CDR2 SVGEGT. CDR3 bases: TGTGCCAGCAGTATCGGCCCCGGGGAGACCCAGTACTTC. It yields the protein CASSIGPGETQYF.